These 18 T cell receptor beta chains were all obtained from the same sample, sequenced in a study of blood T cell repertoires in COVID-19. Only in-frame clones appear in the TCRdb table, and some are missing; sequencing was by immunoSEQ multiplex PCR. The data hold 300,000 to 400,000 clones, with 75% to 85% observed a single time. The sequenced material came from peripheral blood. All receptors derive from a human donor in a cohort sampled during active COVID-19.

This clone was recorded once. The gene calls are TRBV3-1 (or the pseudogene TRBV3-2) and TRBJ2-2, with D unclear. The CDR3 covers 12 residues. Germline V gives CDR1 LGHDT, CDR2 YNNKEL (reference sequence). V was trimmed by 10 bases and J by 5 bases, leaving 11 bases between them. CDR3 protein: CATTQATGELFF. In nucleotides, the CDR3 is TGTGCCACCACCCAGGCTACCGGGGAGCTGTTTTTT.

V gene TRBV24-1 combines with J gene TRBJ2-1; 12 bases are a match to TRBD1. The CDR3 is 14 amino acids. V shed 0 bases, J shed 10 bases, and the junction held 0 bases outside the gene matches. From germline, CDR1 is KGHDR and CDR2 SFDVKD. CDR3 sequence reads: CATSDLGTGGEQFF. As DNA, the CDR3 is TGTGCCACCAGTGATTTGGGGACAGGGGGCGAGCAGTTCTTC.

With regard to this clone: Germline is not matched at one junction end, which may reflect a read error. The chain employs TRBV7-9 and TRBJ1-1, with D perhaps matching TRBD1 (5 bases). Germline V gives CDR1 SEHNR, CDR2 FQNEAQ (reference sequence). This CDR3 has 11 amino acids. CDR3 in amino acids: CASSSDRLLRF. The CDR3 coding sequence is TGTGCCAGCAGCTCCGACAGATTACTAAGATTT.

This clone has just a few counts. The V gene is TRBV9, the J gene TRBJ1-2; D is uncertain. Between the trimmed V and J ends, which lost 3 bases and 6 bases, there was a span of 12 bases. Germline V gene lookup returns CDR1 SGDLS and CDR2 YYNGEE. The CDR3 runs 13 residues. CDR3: CASSAREGHGYTF. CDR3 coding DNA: TGTGCCAGCAGCGCACGGGAGGGCCATGGCTACACCTTC.

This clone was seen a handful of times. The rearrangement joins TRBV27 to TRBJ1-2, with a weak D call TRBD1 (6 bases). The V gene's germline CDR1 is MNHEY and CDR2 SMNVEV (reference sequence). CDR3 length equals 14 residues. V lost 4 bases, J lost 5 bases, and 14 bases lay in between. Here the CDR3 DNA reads TGTGCCAGCAGTTACAGGGAAAGGGGTTATGGCTACACCTTC. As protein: CASSYRERGYGYTF.

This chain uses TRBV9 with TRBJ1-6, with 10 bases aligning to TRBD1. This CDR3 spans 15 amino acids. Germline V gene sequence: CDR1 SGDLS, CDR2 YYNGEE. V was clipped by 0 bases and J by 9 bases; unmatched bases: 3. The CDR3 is CASSVAGQGSSPLHF. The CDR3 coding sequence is TGTGCCAGCAGCGTAGCGGGACAGGGGAGTTCACCCCTCCACTTT.

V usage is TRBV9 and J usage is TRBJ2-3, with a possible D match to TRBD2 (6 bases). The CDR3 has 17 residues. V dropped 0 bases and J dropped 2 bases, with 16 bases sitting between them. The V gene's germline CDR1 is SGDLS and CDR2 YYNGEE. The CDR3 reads CASSVAPGTQYTDTQYF. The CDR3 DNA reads TGTGCCAGCAGCGTAGCCCCCGGGACTCAGTACACAGATACGCAGTATTTT.

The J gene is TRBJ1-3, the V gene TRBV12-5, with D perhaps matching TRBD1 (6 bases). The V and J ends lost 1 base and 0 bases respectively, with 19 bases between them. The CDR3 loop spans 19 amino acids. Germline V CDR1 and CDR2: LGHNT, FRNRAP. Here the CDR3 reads CASGLEGKTGNHSGNTIYF. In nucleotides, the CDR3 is TGTGCTAGTGGTTTGGAAGGTAAAACAGGGAACCACTCTGGAAACACCATATATTTT.

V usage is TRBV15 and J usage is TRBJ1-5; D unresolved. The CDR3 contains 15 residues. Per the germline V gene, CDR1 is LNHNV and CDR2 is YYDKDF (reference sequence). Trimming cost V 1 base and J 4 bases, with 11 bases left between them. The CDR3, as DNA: TGTGCCACCAGCAGAGTTCAGAGAGGGAATCAGCCCCAGCATTTT. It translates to CATSRVQRGNQPQHF.

The CDR3: CASSQDLAGLNTQYF. CDR3 sequence (DNA): TGCGCCAGCAGCCAAGATCTGGCAGGGCTAAATACGCAGTATTTT. The chain has TRBV4-1 and TRBJ2-3; weak D call: TRBD1 (5 bases). CDR1 and CDR2 (germline): MGHRA, YSYEKL. The V and J ends lost 0 bases and 7 bases respectively, with 14 bases between them. This CDR3 has 15 residues.

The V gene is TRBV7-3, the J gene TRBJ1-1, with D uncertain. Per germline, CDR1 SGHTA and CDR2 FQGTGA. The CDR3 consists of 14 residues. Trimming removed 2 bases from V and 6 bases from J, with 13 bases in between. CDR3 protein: CASSLGQPQSEAFF. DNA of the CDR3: TGTGCCAGCAGCTTAGGGCAGCCTCAGTCTGAAGCTTTCTTT.

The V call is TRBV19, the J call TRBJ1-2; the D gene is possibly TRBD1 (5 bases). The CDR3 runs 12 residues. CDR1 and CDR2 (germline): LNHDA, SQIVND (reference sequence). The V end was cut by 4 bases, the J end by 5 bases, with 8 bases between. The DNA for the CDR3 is TGTGCCAGTAGTAGACAGACATATGGCTACACCTTC. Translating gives CASSRQTYGYTF.

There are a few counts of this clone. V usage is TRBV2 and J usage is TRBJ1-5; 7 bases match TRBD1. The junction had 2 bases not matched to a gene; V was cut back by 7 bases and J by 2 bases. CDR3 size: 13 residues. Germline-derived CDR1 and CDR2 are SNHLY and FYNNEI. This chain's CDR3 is CASTQGGNQPQHF. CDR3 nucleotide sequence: TGTGCCAGCACTCAGGGGGGCAATCAGCCCCAGCATTTT.

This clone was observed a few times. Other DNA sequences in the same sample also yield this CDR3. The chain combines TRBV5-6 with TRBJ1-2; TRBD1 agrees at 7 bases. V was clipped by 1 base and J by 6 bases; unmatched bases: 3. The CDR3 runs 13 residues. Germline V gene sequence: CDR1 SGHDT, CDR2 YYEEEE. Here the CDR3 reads CASSLRQGDGYTF. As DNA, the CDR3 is TGTGCCAGCAGCTTGCGCCAGGGGGATGGCTACACCTTC.

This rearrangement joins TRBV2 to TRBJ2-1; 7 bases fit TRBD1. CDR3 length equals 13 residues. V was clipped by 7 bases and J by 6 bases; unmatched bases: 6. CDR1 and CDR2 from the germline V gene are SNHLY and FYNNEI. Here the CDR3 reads CASNSGQTNEQFF. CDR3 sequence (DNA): TGTGCCAGCAATTCGGGACAGACCAATGAGCAGTTCTTC.

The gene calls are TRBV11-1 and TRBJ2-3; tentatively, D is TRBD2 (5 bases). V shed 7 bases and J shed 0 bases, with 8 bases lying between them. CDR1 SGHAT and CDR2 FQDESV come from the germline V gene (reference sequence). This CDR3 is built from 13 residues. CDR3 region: CASNRGSTDTQYF. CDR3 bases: TGTGCCAGCAATCGGGGTAGCACAGATACGCAGTATTTT. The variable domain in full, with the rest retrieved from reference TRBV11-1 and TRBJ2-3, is EAEVAQSPRYKITEKSQAVAFWCDPISGHATLYWYRQILGQGPELLVQFQDESVVDDSQLPKDRFSAERLKGVDSTLKIQPAELGDSAMYLCASNRGSTDTQYFGPGTRLTVL.

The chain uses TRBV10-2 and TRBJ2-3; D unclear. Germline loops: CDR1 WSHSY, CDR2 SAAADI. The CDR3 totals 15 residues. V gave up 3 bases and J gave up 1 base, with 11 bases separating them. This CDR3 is CASSDVGWGTDTQYF. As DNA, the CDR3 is TGCGCCAGCAGTGATGTGGGCTGGGGCACAGATACGCAGTATTTT.

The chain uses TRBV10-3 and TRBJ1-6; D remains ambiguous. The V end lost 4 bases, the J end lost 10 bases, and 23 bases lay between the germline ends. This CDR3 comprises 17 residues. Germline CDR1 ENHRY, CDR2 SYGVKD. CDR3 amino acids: CAISGNDGRGPESPLHF. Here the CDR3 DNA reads TGTGCCATCAGTGGGAACGATGGTCGAGGGCCGGAATCACCCCTCCACTTT.